This TCR beta chain stems from a study of T cell repertoires in cytomegalovirus infection. Findings and limits, study-wide: Ex vivo, HLA-C-restricted CMV-specific TCR beta clonotypes prevailed over the rest of the response.

For this clonotype: Its matching antigen is unknown.

TCRdb used MiXCR to reprocess the reads, holding one entry per CDR3 protein. This table holds about 360,000 distinct CDR3 sequences, around 18% found once. CDR1 MNHEY and CDR2 SMNVEV come from the germline V gene (reference sequence). Trimming removed 5 bases from V and 1 base from J, with 14 bases in between. This CDR3 is 15 amino acids long. The specimen sequenced was PBMCs. The chain employs TRBV27 and TRBJ2-5; TRBD2 might be the D (6 bases). The origin of this receptor is a human donor in good health (CMV status not recorded). Some clones in this sample may be carry-over from other donors' samples. CDR3 DNA sequence: TGTGCCAGCAGTGACCTAGGACTAACCCAAGAGACCCAGTACTTC. It yields the protein CASSDLGLTQETQYF.